The entry that follows covers one T cell receptor beta chain sequence. This specimen comes from a study of blood T cell repertoires in COVID-19. Overall study: Material from acute and convalescent COVID-19 was sourced from the United States, Italy and Spain.

CDR1 is SGDLS, CDR2 YYNGEE, per germline. With 7 bases clipped from V and 2 bases from J, the junction kept 15 bases outside the gene matches. There are 18 residues in the CDR3. Clones were read by immunoSEQ multiplex PCR, and TCRdb kept only the in-frame ones, dropping some. The sample comprises some 180,000 clones, roughly 80% of which are singletons, and about a tenth rests with the top ten. The chain joins TRBV9 to TRBJ2-2, with 9 bases identical to TRBD2. The sequencing sample was made of peripheral blood. This TCR came from an older man with active or convalescent COVID-19. The CDR3 protein is CASSPRGGRAHNTGELFF. CDR3 DNA: TGTGCCAGCTCCCCACGTGGCGGGAGGGCCCATAACACCGGGGAGCTGTTTTTT. The complete variable domain, with remaining parts taken from reference TRBV9 and TRBJ2-2, reads DSGVTQTPKHLITATGQRVTLRCSPRSGDLSVYWYQQSLDQGLQFLIQYYNGEERAKGNILERFSAQQFPDLHSELNLSSLELGDSALYFCASSPRGGRAHNTGELFFGEGSRLTVL.